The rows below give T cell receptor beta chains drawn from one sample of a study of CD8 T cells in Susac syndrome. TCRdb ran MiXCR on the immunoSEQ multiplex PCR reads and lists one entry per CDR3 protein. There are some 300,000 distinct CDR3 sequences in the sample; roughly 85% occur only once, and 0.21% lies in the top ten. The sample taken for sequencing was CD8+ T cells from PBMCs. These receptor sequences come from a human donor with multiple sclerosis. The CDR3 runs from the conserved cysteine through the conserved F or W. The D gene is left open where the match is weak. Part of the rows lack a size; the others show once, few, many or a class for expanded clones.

TGTGCCAGCAGCTTTTTGCGGGAGAGGCCTCGGAATGAGCAGTTCTTC	CASSFLRERPRNEQFF	NA	TRBD2	TRBV7-8	TRBJ2-1
TGTGCCAGCAGTTTACACACCGGGGAGCTGTTTTTT	CASSLHTGELFF	NA	NA	TRBV27	TRBJ2-2
TGTGCCAGCAGCTTAGGTGTCCGGGGACCAGGGACTGAAGCTTTCTTT	CASSLGVRGPGTEAFF	NA	NA	TRBV7-9	TRBJ1-1
TGTGCCAGCAGTCCTCCGGACAGGGGCTTGGCGGATGAGCAGTTCTTC	CASSPPDRGLADEQFF	few	TRBD1	TRBV28	TRBJ2-1
TGTGCCAGCAGTTTTTCTAGGGCGGACCCCAACGGCTACACCTTC	CASSFSRADPNGYTF	NA	NA	TRBV12-3/TRBV12-4	TRBJ1-2
TGTGCCAGCAGCTACCTCATAGCGGGAGGGCAAGAGACCCAGTACTTC	CASSYLIAGGQETQYF	once	TRBD2	TRBV7-6	TRBJ2-5
TGTGCCAGCAGCCTAGGAAACACAGCCTTCTATGGCTACACCTTC	CASSLGNTAFYGYTF	NA	NA	TRBV7-2	TRBJ1-2
TGTGCCAGCAGTCCTGCCAGGGGACACACCGGGGAGCTGTTTTTT	CASSPARGHTGELFF	NA	NA	TRBV11-3	TRBJ2-2
TGTGCCAGCACCACCCCACAAGTACTCAATGAGCAGTTCTTC	CASTTPQVLNEQFF	few	NA	TRBV12-3/TRBV12-4	TRBJ2-1
TGTGCCACCCAAGGACTAGCGGCCTACAATGAGCAGTTCTTC	CATQGLAAYNEQFF	NA	TRBD2	TRBV12-3/TRBV12-4	TRBJ2-1
TGCAGTGCTAGAGATATTGGCAGGACTGGGACTAGCGCCACCGGGGAGCTGTTTTTT	CSARDIGRTGTSATGELFF	NA	TRBD2	TRBV20-1	TRBJ2-2
TGCAGCGTTGAAGGGGAGTACCAAGAGACCCAGTACTTC	CSVEGEYQETQYF	NA	NA	TRBV29-1	TRBJ2-5
TGTGCCAGCTCATCCGGGATGGATGTGGATGAAAAACTGTTTTTT	CASSSGMDVDEKLFF	NA	NA	TRBV18	TRBJ1-4
TGTGCCAGCAGTTTATCTGCGGACCATGGGCAGTTCTTC	CASSLSADHGQFF	once	NA	TRBV27	TRBJ2-1
TGTGCCAGCAGCTTTGGTCGGGGGAAGGGTGAAAAACTGTTTTTT	CASSFGRGKGEKLFF	once	NA	TRBV7-6	TRBJ1-4
TGTGCCAGCAGCTCACCGGGACAGGGGGCAGATACGCAGTATTTT	CASSSPGQGADTQYF	NA	TRBD1	TRBV7-9	TRBJ2-3
TGTGCCAGCAGTCTACCCGAGGCTTATAGCAATCAGCCCCAGCATTTT	CASSLPEAYSNQPQHF	NA	NA	TRBV28	TRBJ1-5
TGTGCCAGCAGCTTCAGGGGTGGAGCTAACTATGGCTACACCTTC	CASSFRGGANYGYTF	NA	NA	TRBV7-6	TRBJ1-2
TGTGCCAGCAGTACGGACGGAAGGCAGTTCTTC	CASSTDGRQFF	NA	NA	TRBV27	TRBJ2-1
TGTGCCAGCAGCTTGGGGCTGGGGGAAGAGACCCAGTACTTC	CASSLGLGEETQYF	NA	NA	TRBV5-6	TRBJ2-5
TGTGCCAGCAGTCCCGGACTAGGAGGTCTCGAGCAGTACTTC	CASSPGLGGLEQYF	NA	TRBD2	TRBV12-3/TRBV12-4	TRBJ2-7
TGTGCCAGCAGTGGTAGCGGGATCGGAGGGGATGAGCAGTTCTTC	CASSGSGIGGDEQFF	NA	TRBD2	TRBV6-5	TRBJ2-1
TGTGCCAGCAGTTTAAATGCCCAGCGGAGTTACTACGAGCAGTACTTC	CASSLNAQRSYYEQYF	few	NA	TRBV27	TRBJ2-7
TGTGCCAGCAGCTTGGGCAGGGGGGCCGAGCAGTACTTC	CASSLGRGAEQYF	NA	NA	TRBV11-2	TRBJ2-7
TGTGCCAGCAGTTTAGCTAGCATCACGTACAATGAGCAGTTCTTC	CASSLASITYNEQFF	NA	NA	TRBV12-3/TRBV12-4	TRBJ2-1
TGTGCCTGGACTCACGCGGGGACTACAGATACGCAGTATTTT	CAWTHAGTTDTQYF	NA	NA	TRBV30	TRBJ2-3
TGTGCCAGCAGCTTCCAGGGGGGAACCTACGAGCAGTACTTC	CASSFQGGTYEQYF	once	NA	TRBV5-4	TRBJ2-7
TGTGCCTGGAGTATCTCGAACACTGAAGCTTTCTTT	CAWSISNTEAFF	NA	NA	TRBV30	TRBJ1-1
TGTGCCAGCAGCGATTTTAGCGGGAGCCTATACGAGCAGTACTTC	CASSDFSGSLYEQYF	NA	TRBD2	TRBV7-2	TRBJ2-7
TGTGCCAGTAGTATTGGGACTAGCGGGAGCAATGAGCAGTTCTTC	CASSIGTSGSNEQFF	few	TRBD2	TRBV19	TRBJ2-1
TGCAGTGCGGACCCGGGACTAGCGGGAGTAGAGGGCTCCTACGAGCAGTACTTC	CSADPGLAGVEGSYEQYF	NA	TRBD2	TRBV20-1	TRBJ2-7
TGCAGCGTTGAGGGCAGGGGGAACACTGAAGCTTTCTTT	CSVEGRGNTEAFF	NA	NA	TRBV29-1	TRBJ1-1
TGTGCCACCAGTGAGCAGGGCGGGGAACAAGTGGAGACCCAGTACTTC	CATSEQGGEQVETQYF	NA	NA	TRBV24-1	TRBJ2-5
TGTGCCAGTAGTACCATAAGCGGCCTAGATACGCAGTATTTT	CASSTISGLDTQYF	once	NA	TRBV19	TRBJ2-3
TGTGCCAGCAGCTTACTAGGGAGTCTATCCACAGATACGCAGTATTTT	CASSLLGSLSTDTQYF	NA	NA	TRBV11-2	TRBJ2-3
TGCGCCAGCAGCCAGGGGACAGGGGGAGTCGAGACCCAGTACTTC	CASSQGTGGVETQYF	NA	TRBD1	TRBV4-3	TRBJ2-5
TGTGCCAGCAGTGAGGGAGGACAACAAGGGCCCACTGAAGCTTTCTTT	CASSEGGQQGPTEAFF	NA	NA	TRBV2	TRBJ1-1
TGTGCCAGCAGCTTGGCTGCAGGGGTAGGGGAAGCTTTCTTT	CASSLAAGVGEAFF	NA	NA	TRBV5-6	TRBJ1-1
TGTGCCAGCAGCCCAGACAAACCCTACGAGCAGTACTTC	CASSPDKPYEQYF	NA	NA	TRBV2	TRBJ2-7
TGCGCCAGCAGCCAAGATGGCGCTAGCAATTCCTACGAGCAGTACTTC	CASSQDGASNSYEQYF	NA	NA	TRBV4-3	TRBJ2-7
TGTGCCAGCAGTTTATCCTCGGGTATGGGTCAGCCCCAGCATTTT	CASSLSSGMGQPQHF	NA	NA	TRBV27	TRBJ1-5
TGTGCCAGCAGCACGCTGGGTAGCGGCCAAACTAGGGAGACCCAGTACTTC	CASSTLGSGQTRETQYF	NA	NA	TRBV13	TRBJ2-5
TGTGCCAGCAGCTTAGTAGGGCCGGCCTACGAGCAGTACTTC	CASSLVGPAYEQYF	NA	NA	TRBV7-2	TRBJ2-7
TGTGCCAGCAGCCCGGGGGGTCGATCCTCCTACGAGCAGTACTTC	CASSPGGRSSYEQYF	NA	TRBD2	TRBV7-9	TRBJ2-7
TGTGCCACCAGCAGATCCGCACTAGCGCCAGTCAGTTCCTATGAGCAGTTCTTC	CATSRSALAPVSSYEQFF	NA	TRBD2	TRBV15	TRBJ2-1
TGTGCCAGCAGTTTCGGACTAGCGGTCCTGGGGAACACCGGGGAGCTGTTTTTT	CASSFGLAVLGNTGELFF	NA	TRBD2	TRBV12-3/TRBV12-4	TRBJ2-2
TGTGCCAGCTTTTATGGGGGCCGGAGCAATGAGCAGTTCTTC	CASFYGGRSNEQFF	NA	NA	TRBV28	TRBJ2-1
TGCGCCAGCAGGGACAGGGATCAGGGCAATGAGCAGTTCTTC	CASRDRDQGNEQFF	NA	TRBD1	TRBV10-2	TRBJ2-1